The clone carrying this T cell receptor beta chain was picked up a small number of times. Its target is not known. This entry belongs to a study of post-analysis software for immune sequencing data. Carried by the TCR beta cDNA libraries were unique molecular identifiers. TCRdb called the PCR reads again in MiXCR, with one record for every CDR3 protein. The sample contains roughly 800,000 distinct CDR3 sequences, around 50% of which appear only once. Study-wide findings and caveats: Patients carried four or five TRBV segments more frequently than controls did, and TRBV5-6, TRBV5-1 and TRBV20-1 were among them.

The germline V gene has CDR1 SGHVS and CDR2 FQNEAQ. The V end lost 0 bases, the J end lost 7 bases, and 22 bases lay between the germline ends. This CDR3 has 17 residues. This chain links TRBV7-8 with TRBJ2-7; D gene unclear. The sample consisted of blood. This clonotype was sampled from a girl aged 5-17 years with multiple sclerosis. The CDR3 bases are TGTGCCAGCAGCTTAGCTTCGGTCCTAGGAAAGGCTCGGGAGCAGTACTTC. The encoded protein is CASSLASVLGKAREQYF. Combining the CDR3 with reference TRBV7-8 and TRBJ2-7 gives the whole variable domain GAGVSQSPRYKVAKRGQDVALRCDPISGHVSLFWYQQALGQGPEFLTYFQNEAQLDKSGLPSDRFFAERPEGSVSTLKIQRTQQEDSAVYLCASSLASVLGKAREQYFGPGTRLTVT.